These 19 T cell receptor beta chains were sequenced from one sample in a study of blood T cell repertoires in COVID-19. Profiling relied on immunoSEQ multiplex PCR, and the TCRdb table lists in-frame clones only, not all of them. Among fewer than 200,000 clones listed, around 90% were seen once. Sequencing was carried out using PBMCs or T cells enriched from blood (not recorded which). The origin of the receptors is a woman under 30 who had recovered from COVID-19.

The rearrangement joins TRBV4-1 to TRBJ1-1; 10 bases map to TRBD1. Losses at the gene ends were 0 bases for V and 1 base for J; bases not matched to a gene: 2. Germline CDR1 is MGHRA and CDR2 is YSYEKL. This CDR3 spans 16 amino acids. The CDR3 loop reads CASSQDGTGANTEAFF. CDR3 nucleotide sequence: TGCGCCAGCAGCCAAGATGGGACAGGGGCGAACACTGAAGCTTTCTTT.

V and J are TRBV7-9 and TRBJ2-7; possibly TRBD1 for D (6 bases). The CDR3 length is 12 residues. V lost 4 bases and J 5 bases, leaving 9 bases between the germline ends. CDR1 SEHNR and CDR2 FQNEAQ come from the germline V gene (reference sequence). The CDR3 region is CASSSGTNEQYF. The CDR3 bases are TGTGCCAGCAGCTCCGGGACAAACGAGCAGTACTTC.

The genes are TRBV11-2 and TRBJ2-5; D is unclear. V was shortened by 1 base and J by 4 bases, with 10 bases between the two germline ends. The CDR3 has 14 amino acids. The germline V gene has CDR1 SGHAT and CDR2 FQNNGV. CDR3 protein: CASSLGLVRETQYF. CDR3 bases: TGTGCCAGCAGCTTAGGGCTAGTGAGAGAGACCCAGTACTTC.

About this clone: Other DNA sequences within the sample encode an identical CDR3. This chain connects TRBV28 to TRBJ2-7; 9 bases align to TRBD1. The CDR3 runs to 13 residues. Germline assignment: CDR1 MDHEN and CDR2 SYDVKM. The V gene end was trimmed by 3 bases and the J gene end by 4 bases; junction bases not matched to a gene: 1. In DNA, the CDR3 is TGTGCCAGCAGTTTGGACAGGGGTTACGAGCAGTACTTC. Residues: CASSLDRGYEQYF.

V is TRBV27 and J is TRBJ1-6, with TRBD1 matching over 10 bases. In germline, CDR1 is MNHEY, CDR2 SMNVEV (reference sequence). V trimming: 0 bases; J trimming: 5 bases; junction bases outside the gene matches: 10. The CDR3 has 19 residues. The CDR3 reads CASSLSKDRGNPNNSPLHF. In DNA, the CDR3 is TGTGCCAGCAGTTTATCGAAGGACAGGGGGAACCCAAATAATTCACCCCTCCACTTT.

The gene calls are TRBV29-1 and TRBJ1-4; no reliable D call. CDR3 length equals 11 residues. Germline CDR1 is SQVTM and CDR2 is ANQGSEA. V gave up 7 bases and J gave up 8 bases, with 11 bases separating them. CDR3 loop: CSAGDQEKLFF. CDR3 bases: TGCAGCGCCGGGGATCAGGAAAAACTGTTTTTT.

The chain has TRBV18 and TRBJ2-1, with 8 bases identical to TRBD1. Trimming at V came to 2 bases and at J to 8 bases, leaving 8 bases not matched to a gene. The CDR3 has 15 residues. CDR1 is KGHSH and CDR2 is LQKENI in the germline V gene. CDR3 nucleotide sequence: TGTGCCAGCTCACCATGGCAGGGGGCGATTTATGAGCAGTTCTTC. This encodes CASSPWQGAIYEQFF.

The chain joins TRBV11-2 to TRBJ2-5, with D perhaps TRBD1 (6 bases). Germline CDR1 SGHAT, CDR2 FQNNGV. Deletions cut 2 bases from V and 4 bases from J, with 14 bases between. This CDR3 has 15 residues. The CDR3 DNA is TGTGCCAGCAGCTTATCAGCGTTCAGGGGAGAGACCCAGTACTTC. Translation: CASSLSAFRGETQYF.

The chain couples TRBV28 to TRBJ1-2, with 7 bases aligning to TRBD1. Per germline, CDR1 MDHEN and CDR2 SYDVKM. CDR3 length: 13 residues. The J segment lost 4 bases and the V segment lost 4 bases, leaving 3 bases of the junction unmatched. CDR3 sequence reads: CASSSGTAYGYTF. The CDR3 DNA sequence: TGTGCCAGCAGTTCCGGGACAGCCTATGGCTACACCTTC.

The chain uses TRBV2 and TRBJ1-2, with a weak D call TRBD1 (5 bases). The CDR3 spans 13 residues. V was shortened by 4 bases and J by 6 bases, with 12 bases between the two germline ends. Germline values: CDR1 SNHLY, CDR2 FYNNEI. This CDR3 reads CASSVGEGDGYTF. The CDR3 DNA sequence: TGTGCCAGCAGTGTAGGGGAGGGCGATGGCTACACCTTC.

The gene calls are TRBV30 and TRBJ2-7; tentative D call: TRBD2 (5 bases). Germline V lookup: CDR1 GTSNPN, CDR2 SVGIG (reference sequence). Between the trimmed V and J ends, which lost 2 bases and 5 bases, there was a span of 10 bases. CDR3 length: 12 amino acids. The CDR3 sequence is CAWSWTLDEQYF. DNA for the CDR3: TGTGCCTGGAGTTGGACTCTCGACGAGCAGTACTTC.

This sequence joins TRBV29-1 and TRBJ2-2; a possible D gene is TRBD2 (5 bases). This CDR3 region has 14 residues. V gave up 7 bases and J gave up 0 bases, with 12 bases separating them. Germline V gene lookup returns CDR1 SQVTM and CDR2 ANQGSEA. The CDR3 sequence is CSAGGGANTGELFF. CDR3 nucleotide sequence: TGCAGCGCAGGTGGAGGAGCGAACACCGGGGAGCTGTTTTTT.

This clone was counted once. The chain has TRBV27 and TRBJ1-2, with D perhaps matching TRBD1 (5 bases). Trimming took off 1 base at V and 4 bases at J, with 10 bases between the two ends. Germline assignment: CDR1 MNHEY and CDR2 SMNVEV (reference sequence). The CDR3 is 14 residues long. CDR3 bases: TGTGCCAGCAGTTTATATGGACATCTCTATGGCTACACCTTC. Protein product: CASSLYGHLYGYTF.

J is TRBJ2-7 and V is TRBV12-3 or TRBV12-4; D unresolved. The V end was cut by 1 base, the J end by 2 bases, with 6 bases between. The CDR3 consists of 13 residues. In DNA form, the CDR3 reads TGTGCCAGCAGTTTAGAAGCGCCCTACGAGCAGTACTTC. Translation: CASSLEAPYEQYF.

The chain couples TRBV10-3 to TRBJ1-4; TRBD1 might be the D (6 bases). The V gene lost 10 bases and the J gene lost 4 bases, with 13 bases spanning the gap. CDR3 size: 13 residues. Germline V CDR1 and CDR2: ENHRY, SYGVKD. The DNA of the CDR3 is TGTGCCACCGAGGACAGACATAATGAAAAACTGTTTTTT. The encoded protein is CATEDRHNEKLFF.

The chain is built from TRBV27 and TRBJ1-4; 9 positions match TRBD1. The germline gives CDR1 MNHEY, CDR2 SMNVEV (reference sequence). This CDR3 is 13 amino acids long. The junction had 2 bases not matched to a gene; V was cut back by 5 bases and J by 7 bases. CDR3 residues: CASSTGQGEKLFF. The CDR3 DNA follows: TGTGCCAGCAGTACGGGACAGGGTGAAAAACTGTTTTTT.

This clone has only a few counts. This chain links TRBV30 with TRBJ1-1; no clear D gene. Trimming stripped 3 bases from V and 4 bases from J, with 15 bases between. From germline, CDR1 is GTSNPN and CDR2 SVGIG (reference sequence). The CDR3 loop spans 14 amino acids. The CDR3 here is CAWRPGSFLTEAFF. DNA of the CDR3: TGTGCCTGGAGGCCTGGCAGTTTCCTCACTGAAGCTTTCTTT.

The rearrangement links TRBV28 to TRBJ2-7; 12 positions match TRBD2. Trimming took 1 base from V and 2 from J; bases not matched to a gene: 3. The length of the CDR3 is 16 residues. The germline CDR1 and CDR2 sequences are MDHEN and SYDVKM. Here the CDR3 reads CASSLSSGRATYEQYF. The CDR3 DNA is TGTGCCAGCAGTTTATCTAGCGGGAGGGCCACCTACGAGCAGTACTTC.

The chain is built from TRBV2 and TRBJ1-4, with D maybe TRBD1 (5 bases). This CDR3 is 16 amino acids long. V was pared by 5 bases and J by 0 bases, with 13 bases between. Germline V CDR1 and CDR2: SNHLY, FYNNEI. CDR3 loop: CASSLQGTATNEKLFF. The CDR3 DNA reads as TGTGCCAGCAGTCTGCAGGGAACGGCAACTAATGAAAAACTGTTTTTT.